A selection of T cell receptor beta chains follows, all from one sample in a study of Graves' ophthalmopathy and Graves' hyperthyroidism. Using its own MiXCR run on the multiplex PCR reads, TCRdb lists one record per CDR3 protein. The data show 200,000 to 250,000 distinct CDR3 sequences, about a fifth seen once. Source material: peripheral blood. The receptors stem from a woman aged 50 to 60 with Graves' ophthalmopathy. Each CDR3 is given with its conserved first and last residue. The order of the fields is V gene, CDR3 length, clone size, D gene, J gene, CDR3 protein, CDR3 DNA. A D gene is named only where the DNA matches it firmly. Some rows have no size entry. The others give once, few or many, or a class for an expanded clone.

TRBV7-3	14	few	.	TRBJ1-6	CASSLRRGDSPLHF	TGTGCCAGCAGCTTAAGACGGGGAGATTCACCCCTCCACTTT
TRBV12-3/TRBV12-4	16	.	TRBD1	TRBJ2-2	CASSTDRSANTGELFF	TGTGCCAGCAGTACGGACAGGTCTGCGAACACCGGGGAGCTGTTTTTT
TRBV7-9	13	many	TRBD1	TRBJ1-1	CASSSRETGAAFF	TGTGCCAGCAGCTCCAGGGAGACAGGGGCAGCTTTCTTT
TRBV18	13	many	TRBD1	TRBJ1-1	CASSLDRVPEAFF	TGTGCCAGCTCTCTGGACAGGGTCCCTGAAGCTTTCTTT
TRBV28	15	many	.	TRBJ1-1	CASSGGTSSNTEAFF	TGTGCCAGCAGCGGCGGGACAAGTTCGAACACTGAAGCTTTCTTT
TRBV11-2	18	many	.	TRBJ1-1	CASSLQSLGRAWNTEAFF	TGTGCCAGCAGCTTACAGTCCCTGGGCAGGGCGTGGAACACTGAAGCTTTCTTT
TRBV28	11	many	.	TRBJ2-7	CASIGSYEQYF	TGTGCCAGCATAGGGTCCTACGAGCAGTACTTC
TRBV30	13	many	TRBD1	TRBJ2-7	CAWSFDRAVEQYF	TGTGCCTGGTCGTTTGACAGGGCAGTCGAGCAGTACTTC
TRBV12-3/TRBV12-4	11	many	.	TRBJ1-5	CASSLSQPQHF	TGTGCCAGCAGTTTGTCTCAGCCCCAGCATTTT
TRBV6-5	14	many	TRBD1	TRBJ2-7	CASNSRDRGHEQYF	TGTGCCAGCAATAGCCGGGACAGGGGTCACGAGCAGTACTTC
TRBV19	12	many	.	TRBJ2-1	CASSPSGAREFF	TGTGCCAGTAGTCCTTCGGGGGCTAGGGAGTTCTTC
TRBV7-2	18	few	TRBD2	TRBJ2-1	CASSLAGRGRDSYNEQFF	TGTGCCAGCAGCTTAGCCGGGCGCGGGAGGGACTCCTACAATGAGCAGTTCTTC
TRBV29-1	12	many	TRBD1	TRBJ1-2	CSVGGGVYGYTF	TGCAGCGTGGGAGGGGGCGTTTATGGCTACACCTTC
TRBV27	13	many	.	TRBJ1-5	CASSLGLGQPQHF	TGTGCCAGCAGTTTAGGACTGGGCCAGCCCCAGCATTTT
TRBV12-3/TRBV12-4	13	few	.	TRBJ2-7	CASRTDGSYEQYF	TGTGCCAGCAGAACGGACGGTTCCTACGAGCAGTACTTC
TRBV19	16	.	.	TRBJ1-2	CASSREVYQRNYGYTF	TGTGCCAGTAGTCGGGAGGTATATCAGCGCAACTATGGCTACACCTTC
TRBV11-2	14	many	TRBD1	TRBJ2-7	CASRKWTGPYEQYF	TGTGCCAGCAGAAAATGGACAGGGCCCTACGAGCAGTACTTC
TRBV28	12	many	.	TRBJ2-7	CASGIASYEQCF	TGTGCCAGCGGGATAGCCTCCTACGAGCAGTGCTTC
TRBV6-1	13	.	.	TRBJ1-2	CASSADGTYGYTF	TGTGCCAGCAGCGCAGACGGAACCTATGGCTACACCTTC
TRBV28	14	many	.	TRBJ2-7	CASSLAQGPYEQYF	TGTGCCAGCAGTTTAGCCCAGGGTCCCTACGAGCAGTACTTC
TRBV6-5	14	many	TRBD2	TRBJ2-7	CASKWTSGNYEQYF	TGTGCCAGCAAATGGACTAGCGGAAACTACGAGCAGTACTTC
TRBV7-2	14	.	.	TRBJ2-5	CASSPRTTQESQYF	TGTGCCAGCAGCCCCCGGACTACGCAAGAGTCCCAGTACTTC
TRBV6-5	21	.	.	TRBJ2-6	CASRPRRTAGVGGSGANVLTF	TGTGCCAGCCGGCCCCGGCGAACGGCTGGGGTGGGTGGTTCTGGGGCCAACGTCCTGACTTTC
TRBV5-1	15	many	TRBD1	TRBJ1-1	CASSLPGQGNTEAFF	TGCGCCAGCAGCTTACCGGGACAGGGCAACACTGAAGCTTTCTTT
TRBV11-1	19	many	TRBD1	TRBJ2-6	CASSLGGTGLAYGANVLTF	TGTGCCAGCAGCTTAGGAGGGACAGGGCTAGCTTATGGGGCCAACGTCCTGACTTTC
TRBV6-1	16	.	TRBD1	TRBJ1-1	CASSPAPGGRNTEAFF	TGTGCCAGCAGCCCAGCTCCAGGGGGGAGGAACACTGAAGCTTTCTTT
TRBV6-5	14	many	.	TRBJ2-7	CASSYTKDGYEQYF	TGTGCCAGCAGTTACACCAAGGACGGGTACGAGCAGTACTTC
TRBV7-8	16	.	TRBD1	TRBJ2-2	CASSLKVRGPTGELFF	TGTGCCAGCAGCTTAAAAGTCAGGGGGCCCACCGGGGAGCTGTTTTTT
TRBV6-2/TRBV6-3	14	.	.	TRBJ2-7	CASSYDGESHEQYF	TGTGCCAGCAGTTACGACGGAGAATCGCACGAGCAGTACTTC
TRBV14	18	many	TRBD2	TRBJ2-5	CASSQDSLTSGMRETQYF	TGTGCCAGCAGCCAAGATTCCTTGACTAGCGGGATGAGGGAGACCCAGTACTTC
TRBV15	15	many	.	TRBJ2-2	CATTLTEAVTGELFF	TGTGCCACCACCCTGACAGAGGCCGTCACCGGGGAGCTGTTTTTT
TRBV11-1	13	many	TRBD2	TRBJ2-7	CASSLLAGAEQYF	TGTGCCAGCAGCTTATTAGCGGGAGCCGAGCAGTACTTC
TRBV6-1	18	.	TRBD2	TRBJ2-5	CASSEPALGAGIGETQYF	TGTGCCAGCAGTGAACCCGCCCTTGGAGCGGGGATAGGTGAGACCCAGTACTTC
TRBV2	10	many	.	TRBJ2-3	CASRGGEWDF	TGTGCCAGCAGAGGGGGGGAGTGGGATTTT
TRBV5-5	16	few	TRBD1	TRBJ2-7	CASSAEYRGRRHEQYF	TGTGCCAGCAGTGCAGAATACAGGGGCCGCCGGCACGAGCAGTACTTC
TRBV6-5	16	many	TRBD2	TRBJ2-2	CASSYSLAGYTGELFF	TGTGCCAGCAGTTACTCCCTAGCGGGATACACCGGGGAGCTGTTTTTT
TRBV18	14	.	.	TRBJ2-5	CASCPRGSQETQYF	TGTGCCAGCTGCCCCCGGGGCAGTCAGGAGACCCAGTACTTC
TRBV30	13	.	.	TRBJ1-1	CAWSEGLNTEAFF	TGTGCCTGGAGTGAAGGGCTGAACACTGAAGCTTTCTTT
TRBV19	13	many	.	TRBJ1-1	CASTRRGVTEAFF	TGTGCCAGTACCCGACGAGGGGTCACTGAAGCTTTCTTT
TRBV11-2	17	many	.	TRBJ2-6	CASSLVFFLSGANVLTF	TGTGCCAGCAGCTTAGTGTTTTTTCTCTCTGGGGCCAACGTCCTGACTTTC
TRBV7-9	15	many	.	TRBJ1-1	CASSYDRGSRSEAFF	TGTGCCAGCAGCTACGATAGGGGCTCGAGAAGTGAAGCTTTCTTT
TRBV7-8	14	many	.	TRBJ2-7	CASSLAPYPLEQYF	TGTGCCAGCAGCTTAGCCCCCTACCCTTTGGAGCAGTACTTC